Shown below are 4 T cell receptor beta chains from a single sample sequenced in a study of Ad26.COV2.S vaccination and SARS-CoV-2 variants. The treatment here: approximately 18 received Ad26.COV2.S at low or high dose, single or two shots; about five received placebo; per-sample allocation not given. Collection of samples fell on day 63 after the first vaccine or placebo injection. The protocol was immunoSEQ multiplex PCR, while the TCRdb copy is restricted to in-frame clones and leaves out a portion. The data show about 440,000 clones, about 90% seen once. This specimen consisted of peripheral blood, obtained in a trial of Ad26.COV2.S vaccine versus placebo. All receptors derive from a person aged 18-60 years who received the Ad26.COV2.S COVID-19 vaccine or a placebo.

The chain recombines TRBV28 with TRBJ2-7, with 9 bases lining up with TRBD1. The CDR3 has 15 residues. Trimming took 3 bases from V and 4 from J; bases not matched to a gene: 7. Germline lookup yields CDR1 MDHEN and CDR2 SYDVKM. CDR3 in DNA: TGTGCCAGCAGTTTTTTGGGACAGGGTGATTACGAGCAGTACTTC. Its translation: CASSFLGQGDYEQYF.

This chain connects TRBV5-1 to TRBJ1-3; a possible D gene is TRBD1 (5 bases). CDR3 length: 13 amino acids. Germline-derived CDR1 and CDR2 are SGHRS and YFSETQ. Trimming stripped 4 bases from V and 2 bases from J, with 7 bases between. The DNA for the CDR3 is TGCGCCAGCAGCGCAGGGCCTGGAAACACCATATATTTT. This sequence encodes CASSAGPGNTIYF.

The chain combines TRBV7-8 with TRBJ2-1; 7 nucleotides line up with TRBD2. CDR1 and CDR2 from the germline V gene are SGHVS and FQNEAQ. This CDR3 is 16 amino acids long. V shed 5 bases, J shed 1 base, and the junction held 8 bases outside the gene matches. The CDR3 DNA follows: TGTGCCAGCAGCCCCCGTGGTAGCGGGTCCTACAATGAGCAGTTCTTC. This translates into CASSPRGSGSYNEQFF.

Ten or more counts support this clone. This chain connects TRBV15 to TRBJ1-1, with D uncertain. V was pared by 1 base and J by 1 base, with 4 bases between. CDR1 and CDR2 from the germline V gene are LNHNV and YYDKDF (reference sequence). There are 13 residues in the CDR3. CDR3 bases: TGTGCCACCAGCAGAGCGGCGAACACTGAAGCTTTCTTT. Residues: CATSRAANTEAFF.